These T cell receptor beta chains were read from a single sample in a study of regulatory T cells in long-lasting Graves disease. TCRdb called the multiplex PCR reads again in MiXCR, with one record for every CDR3 protein. The top ten hold more than 35% of the sample, which has approximately 300,000 distinct CDR3 sequences, 15% to 20% seen once. The sequencing here drew on peripheral blood mononuclear cells (PBMCs), taken at new diagnosis, from a patient treated with antithyroid drugs. The receptors stem from a female donor with Graves disease. Each CDR3 is given with its conserved first and last residue. A D gene is named only where the DNA matches it firmly. Not all rows give a size; the values are once, few, many and, for expanded clones, a class.

V gene,J gene,D gene,clone size,CDR3 DNA,CDR3 protein
TRBV18,TRBJ1-2,-,few,TGTGCCAGCTCACCACGAGCCCTCTATGGCTACACCTTC,CASSPRALYGYTF
TRBV2,TRBJ2-7,TRBD2,-,TGTGCCAGCAGTGATCGGGGCGGGAGCTACGAGCAGTACTTC,CASSDRGGSYEQYF
TRBV19,TRBJ1-6,-,many,TGTGCCAGTAGTAGGGCCCTTAATTCACCCCTCCACTTT,CASSRALNSPLHF
TRBV5-5,TRBJ2-1,TRBD2,many,TGTGCCAGCAGTCCTGTTAGCGGGATCTACAATGAGCAGTTCTTC,CASSPVSGIYNEQFF
TRBV6-5,TRBJ2-6,TRBD1,-,TGTGCCAGCAGTTCTCCGGGACAGGGAACCCCTGGGGCCAACGTCCTGACTTTC,CASSSPGQGTPGANVLTF
TRBV7-7,TRBJ2-7,-,many,TGTGCTAGCAGCTTTAACCAGGGCTACGAGCAGTACTTC,CASSFNQGYEQYF
TRBV28,TRBJ1-5,-,-,TGTGCCAGTGCACGGGGTGGCGGGCCCACCCTATCGAATCAGCCCCAGCATTTT,CASARGGGPTLSNQPQHF
TRBV19,TRBJ2-3,-,few,TGTGCCAGTAGTATAGGAGGAGGGGGCACAGATACGCAGTATTTT,CASSIGGGGTDTQYF
TRBV7-9,TRBJ2-5,-,-,TGTGCCAGCAACTTCTTTCCGTTCGGGGATACACAAGAGACCCAGTACTTC,CASNFFPFGDTQETQYF
TRBV20-1,TRBJ2-3,TRBD1,many,TGCAGTGCTAGAGATCGCAGGGGGCGAACAGATACGCAGTATTTT,CSARDRRGRTDTQYF
TRBV27,TRBJ1-5,TRBD1,-,TGTGCCAGCAGTCTTTCCGGACAGGGGGAACAGCCCCAGCATTTT,CASSLSGQGEQPQHF
TRBV6-1,TRBJ2-1,-,many,TGTGCCAGCAGTGACTGGGGGGGGCAGCGGGCCCACAATGAGCAGTTCTTC,CASSDWGGQRAHNEQFF
TRBV5-1,TRBJ2-7,-,few,TGCGCCAGCAGCTTGGCCCAGCAGGTCTACGAGCAGTACTTC,CASSLAQQVYEQYF
TRBV6-5,TRBJ1-6,TRBD1,many,TGTGCCAGCAGTTATGGGGGACAGGGCGGCTATAATTCACCCCTCCACTTT,CASSYGGQGGYNSPLHF
TRBV11-2,TRBJ2-2,-,few,TGTGCCAGCAGCTTATATTCGGGGAACACCGGGGAGCTGTTTTTT,CASSLYSGNTGELFF
TRBV20-1,TRBJ2-1,TRBD2,many,TGCAGTGCTATAGAGACAGGACTAGCGGGTTGGGCGGGGAATGAGCAGTTCTTC,CSAIETGLAGWAGNEQFF
TRBV5-1,TRBJ1-1,-,many,TGCGCCAGCAGCACAACGGGACCGATGAACACTGAAGCTTTCTTT,CASSTTGPMNTEAFF
TRBV2,TRBJ2-7,-,many,TGTGCCAGCAGTGGGGGTAGCGGCCACTACGAGCAGTACTTC,CASSGGSGHYEQYF
TRBV7-2,TRBJ2-3,TRBD2,-,TGTGCCAGCAGCTTATCAGCGGGAGGGCATACGGGAGATACGCAGTATTTT,CASSLSAGGHTGDTQYF
TRBV6-9,TRBJ2-3,TRBD2,-,TGTGCCAGCAGTTCCCCTGGCGGGAGGACCGGCACAGATACGCAGTATTTT,CASSSPGGRTGTDTQYF
TRBV4-2,TRBJ2-1,TRBD2,many,TGTGCCAGCAGCCAAGCGTCGGGAGGAGGGTACAATGAGCAGTTCTTC,CASSQASGGGYNEQFF
TRBV15,TRBJ2-5,-,many,TGTGCCACCCGGGGAGAGGAGACCCAGTACTTC,CATRGEETQYF
TRBV5-1,TRBJ2-1,TRBD2,many,TGCGCCAGCAGCTTGGGCGGGAGCGTGGGCAATGAGCAGTTCTTC,CASSLGGSVGNEQFF
TRBV28,TRBJ1-2,-,many,TGTGCCAGCAGTTTTACAGGATTTAACATGATTGGAGGCTACACCTTC,CASSFTGFNMIGGYTF
TRBV27,TRBJ2-1,TRBD1,many,TGTGCCAGCAGTGGACGACAGGGAAATGAGCAGTTCTTC,CASSGRQGNEQFF
TRBV3-1,TRBJ2-4,-,many,TGTGCCAGCAGCCAAGTCGTCACTTTTGCCAAAAACATTCAGTACTTC,CASSQVVTFAKNIQYF
TRBV14,TRBJ2-5,-,-,TGTGCCAGCAGCCAATTTAGGTCGTGGGAGACCCAGTACTTC,CASSQFRSWETQYF
TRBV7-9,TRBJ2-1,TRBD1,many,TGTGCCAGCAGCTTTAGGACAGGGTACAATGAGCAGTTCTTC,CASSFRTGYNEQFF
TRBV11-2,TRBJ1-6,-,-,TGTGCCAGCAGTTCATCCCAGGGATATCAATACTACGCCGCCTATAATTCACCCCTCCACTTT,CASSSSQGYQYYAAYNSPLHF
TRBV20-1,TRBJ2-1,-,many,TGCAGTGCTAGAGATGGACTATACAATGAGCAGTTCTTC,CSARDGLYNEQFF
TRBV12-3/TRBV12-4,TRBJ2-7,-,many,TGTGCCAGCAGTACCCGACTGGAGAGCTCCTACGAGCAGTACTTC,CASSTRLESSYEQYF
TRBV6-2/TRBV6-3,TRBJ2-7,-,-,TGTGCCAGCAGTGAAAAGGGAATACAGGCCGAGCAGTACTTC,CASSEKGIQAEQYF
TRBV28,TRBJ2-1,TRBD2,-,TGTGCCAGCAGTTTAGGGTCTAGCGGGAGATCCGAGCAGTTCTTC,CASSLGSSGRSEQFF
TRBV5-4,TRBJ2-5,TRBD2,many,TGTGCCAGCAGCTCCCCCTTAGCGGGAGGGGTGGAGACCCAGTACTTC,CASSSPLAGGVETQYF
TRBV4-2,TRBJ2-5,-,many,TGTGCCAGCAGCCAAGTCACTTCCGGTCCGGAGAGACTGGAGACCCAGTACTTC,CASSQVTSGPERLETQYF
TRBV12-3/TRBV12-4,TRBJ2-1,TRBD1,once,TGTGCCAGCACCGGACAGGGGGCCTACAATGAGCAGTTCTTC,CASTGQGAYNEQFF
TRBV2,TRBJ2-1,-,once,TGTGCCAGCCGGGGCGATACCTACAATGAGCAGTTCTTC,CASRGDTYNEQFF
TRBV15,TRBJ2-2,TRBD1,few,TGTGCCACCAGCAGAGATCGGACAGGGAGATCCGGGGAGCTGTTTTTT,CATSRDRTGRSGELFF
TRBV28,TRBJ2-7,TRBD1,many,TGTGCCAGCAGTTTATTGGGGACAGGGGGGGAGATAATGAGCTACGAGCAGTACTTC,CASSLLGTGGEIMSYEQYF
TRBV7-2,TRBJ1-6,TRBD1,-,TGTGCCAGCAGCCGGACAGGGAAGAATTCACCCCTCCACTTT,CASSRTGKNSPLHF
TRBV20-1,TRBJ2-5,-,many,TGCAGTGCTAGAGTTGGCGGAAGCCGAGAGACCCAGTACTTC,CSARVGGSRETQYF
TRBV28,TRBJ1-1,-,many,TGTGCCAGCAGCCGGAAGAACACTGAAGCTTTCTTT,CASSRKNTEAFF
TRBV19,TRBJ1-2,TRBD1,-,TGTGCCAGTAGTATCTCAGGGGGAGGCGGCTACACCTTC,CASSISGGGGYTF
TRBV2,TRBJ2-5,TRBD1,-,TGTGCCAGCAGAACAGGGGGCGGGGAGACCCAGTACTTC,CASRTGGGETQYF
TRBV28,TRBJ2-1,-,once,TGTGCCAGCAGTTTAGTGTACCCCCAGGGTGATGAGCAGTTCTTC,CASSLVYPQGDEQFF
TRBV7-2,TRBJ1-6,-,many,TGTGCCAGCAGCTCCGTTCAAGTTTCACCCCTCCACTTT,CASSSVQVSPLHF
TRBV28,TRBJ1-4,-,-,TGTGCCAGCAGTCGACCGGGACAAGAAAATGAAAAACTGTTTTTT,CASSRPGQENEKLFF
TRBV29-1,TRBJ1-1,TRBD1,many,TGCAGCGTTGGACAGGGGGCCCAAAACACTGAAGCTTTCTTT,CSVGQGAQNTEAFF
TRBV18,TRBJ2-2,-,many,TGTGCCAGCTCACCACCCCGCGCCGGGGAGCTGTTTTTT,CASSPPRAGELFF
TRBV7-9,TRBJ2-1,TRBD2,many,TGTGCCAGCAGCCCCCTCTCGTTAGCGGGAGGACCCTACAATGAGCAGTTCTTC,CASSPLSLAGGPYNEQFF
TRBV12-3/TRBV12-4,TRBJ2-1,-,many,TGTGCCAGCACTCCTCTAGCTTACAATGAGCAGTTCTTC,CASTPLAYNEQFF
TRBV19,TRBJ2-5,-,-,TGTGCCAGTATGCGGGGTTATCAACGGACCCAGTACTTC,CASMRGYQRTQYF